A single sample gave rise to the 6 T cell receptor beta chains below, sequenced in a study of blood T cell repertoires in COVID-19. Clones were read by immunoSEQ multiplex PCR, and TCRdb kept only the in-frame ones, dropping some. This table has 400,000 to 450,000 clones, approximately 90% appearing once. Source material: PBMCs or T cells enriched from blood (not recorded which). The receptor source for this set is a man aged 30-40 years who had recovered from COVID-19.

The CDR3 DNA is TGTGCCAGCAGCGTAGATAGCGGGAGTTACGAGCAGTACTTC. Residues: CASSVDSGSYEQYF. J is TRBJ2-7 and V is TRBV7-2, with 9 bases that match TRBD2. V trimming: 5 bases; J trimming: 4 bases; junction bases outside the gene matches: 6. The CDR3 runs 14 residues. Germline V gene data show CDR1 as SGHTA and CDR2 as FQGNSA.

This sequence joins TRBV2 and TRBJ2-7, with a possible D match to TRBD2 (5 bases). V lost 8 bases and J 0 bases, leaving 20 bases between the germline ends. The CDR3 has 16 amino acids. Germline CDR1 SNHLY, CDR2 FYNNEI. The CDR3 DNA follows: TGTGCCAGCTGTGGTTGGGAGACGGGAAGCTCCTACGAGCAGTACTTC. Its translation: CASCGWETGSSYEQYF.

This clone occurred once. The rearrangement uses TRBV9 and TRBJ2-7; TRBD2 agrees at 13 bases. V dropped 5 bases and J dropped 6; count of bases not matched to a gene: 5. CDR3 size: 14 residues. Germline loops: CDR1 SGDLS, CDR2 YYNGEE. CDR3 nucleotides: TGTGCCAGCAGTACTAGCGGGAGGGCCGGCGAGCAGTACTTC. This sequence encodes CASSTSGRAGEQYF.

The chain couples TRBV10-3 to TRBJ2-2; 10 bases match TRBD1. From germline, CDR1 is ENHRY and CDR2 SYGVKD. The junction had 6 bases not matched to a gene; V was cut back by 11 bases and J by 3 bases. This CDR3 is built from 14 residues. The CDR3 DNA sequence: TGTGCCGCCAGACAGGGGGCGGACACCGGGGAGCTGTTTTTT. It specifies CAARQGADTGELFF.

J is TRBJ1-3 and V is TRBV4-1, with 10 positions matching TRBD1. V was pared by 4 bases and J by 1 base, with 16 bases of the junction left unmatched. The CDR3 spans 20 residues. Germline V CDR1 and CDR2: MGHRA, YSYEKL. The CDR3 region has the DNA TGCGCCAGCAGCCTAAGATTCCGGGACAGGGGCTACGCATCTGGAAACACCATATATTTT. Translated, it gives CASSLRFRDRGYASGNTIYF.

DNA for the CDR3: TGTGCCTGGAATGAGGCAAGCAATCAGCCCCAGCATTTT. This gives the protein CAWNEASNQPQHF. The chain recombines TRBV30 with TRBJ1-5, with no clear D. CDR1 is GTSNPN, CDR2 SVGIG, per germline (reference sequence). CDR3 length equals 13 residues. V was shortened by 4 bases and J by 1 base, with 8 bases between the two germline ends. The full variable domain, completed using reference TRBV30 and TRBJ1-5, is SQTIHQWPATLVQPVGSPLSLECTVEGTSNPNLYWYRQAAGRGLQLLFYSVGIGQISSEVPQNLSASRPQDRQFILSSKKLLLSDSGFYLCAWNEASNQPQHFGDGTRLSIL.